The text below deals with one TCR beta chain. J was trimmed by 0 bases and V by 8 bases; bases with no gene match: 8. The CDR3 is 15 amino acids. Germline V gives CDR1 LGHNA, CDR2 YSLEER. TCRdb re-processed the PCR reads through MiXCR. The table has about 56,000 clones, 25% to 35% seen once. Thyroid surgery had not been preceded by any treatment in any patient. This record belongs to a study of metastatic and nonmetastatic thyroid tumors. The TCR comes from a female donor with papillary thyroid cancer or a benign thyroid nodule (not recorded which). Some clones in this sample may be carry-over from other donors' samples. The rearrangement joins TRBV4-3 to TRBJ2-7; 9 nucleotides align to TRBD2. Sequencing input: blood. In nucleotides, the CDR3 is TGCGCCAGCGGGGTTGGACTAGCGAGCTCCTACGAGCAGTACTTC. Its protein product is CASGVGLASSYEQYF.